This T cell receptor (beta chain) stems from a study of T cells after yellow fever vaccination. Study information: Fractions low in cell number were prepared with SMART-Seq v4 Ultra Low Input. General study findings and limits: At 95% to 98% for CD4 and 88% for CD8, most primary-vaccination clones showed up again after the booster. FACS-sorted repertoires could contain abundant clonotypes contaminating from the bulk population.

From the 5' RACE reads, TCRdb called clonotypes with MiXCR, one entry per CDR3 protein. Seen here are 500,000 to 650,000 distinct CDR3 sequences, about 17% observed once, and the top ten hold about 18%. Between the trimmed V and J ends, which lost 0 bases and 5 bases, there was a span of 15 bases. The CDR3 covers 16 residues. A remark on this clonotype: The antigen is not known.

This chain connects TRBV12-3 or TRBV12-4 to TRBJ2-3, with a possible D match to TRBD2 (6 bases). This sample comprised PBMCs, obtained 5 days after the first yellow fever vaccination. The source of this sequence is a man in his late teens or twenties who received the YFV17D yellow fever vaccine. CDR3 in DNA: TGTGCCAGCAGTTTAGCAGGGTGGACTAACGGAGATACGCAGTATTTT. This encodes CASSLAGWTNGDTQYF.